This TCR beta chain was sequenced for a study of T cell changes during pregnancy in multiple sclerosis. Germline assignment: CDR1 SEHNR and CDR2 FQNEAQ (reference sequence). V dropped 6 bases and J dropped 6 bases, with 14 bases sitting between them. The CDR3 consists of 14 residues. Clones were read by immunoSEQ multiplex PCR, and TCRdb kept only the in-frame ones, dropping some. The data hold 57,000 or so clones, with roughly 87% observed a single time. The sequence was obtained from a female donor in good health, enrolled as a control in a pregnancy study. The chain recombines TRBV7-9 with TRBJ2-2; tentative D call: TRBD1 (6 bases). This material consisted of peripheral blood, taken in the third trimester of pregnancy. The chain's CDR3 is CASSPNRVPGELFF. CDR3 DNA sequence: TGTGCCAGCAGTCCGAACAGGGTTCCCGGGGAGCTGTTTTTT.